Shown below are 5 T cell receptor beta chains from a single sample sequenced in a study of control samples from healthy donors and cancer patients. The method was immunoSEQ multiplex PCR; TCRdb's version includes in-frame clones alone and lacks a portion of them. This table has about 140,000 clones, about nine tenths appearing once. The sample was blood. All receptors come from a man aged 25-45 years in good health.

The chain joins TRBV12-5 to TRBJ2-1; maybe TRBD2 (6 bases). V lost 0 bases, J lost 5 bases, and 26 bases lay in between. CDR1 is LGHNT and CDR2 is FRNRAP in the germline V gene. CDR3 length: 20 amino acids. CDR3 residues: CASGLVQVSGRLDNDNEQFF. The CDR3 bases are TGTGCTAGTGGTTTGGTACAGGTTTCGGGGAGGCTTGACAATGACAATGAGCAGTTCTTC.

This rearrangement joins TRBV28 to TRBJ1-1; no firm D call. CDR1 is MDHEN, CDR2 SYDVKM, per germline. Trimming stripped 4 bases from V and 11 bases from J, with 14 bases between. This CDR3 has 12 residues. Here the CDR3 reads CASSSSPFEAFF. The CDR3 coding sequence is TGTGCCAGCAGTTCAAGTCCGTTTGAGGCTTTCTTT.

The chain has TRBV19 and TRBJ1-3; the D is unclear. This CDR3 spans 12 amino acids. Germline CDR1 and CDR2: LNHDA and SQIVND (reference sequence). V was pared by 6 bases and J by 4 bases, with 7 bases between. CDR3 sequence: CASRDLGNTIYF. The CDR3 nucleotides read TGTGCCAGTAGGGACCTAGGAAACACCATATATTTT.

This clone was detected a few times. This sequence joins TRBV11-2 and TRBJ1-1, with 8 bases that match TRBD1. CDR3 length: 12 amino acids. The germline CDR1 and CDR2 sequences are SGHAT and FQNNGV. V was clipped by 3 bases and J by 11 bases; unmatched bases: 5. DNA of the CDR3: TGTGCCAGCAGCTTTCCGGGACAGGATGCTTTCTTT. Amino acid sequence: CASSFPGQDAFF.

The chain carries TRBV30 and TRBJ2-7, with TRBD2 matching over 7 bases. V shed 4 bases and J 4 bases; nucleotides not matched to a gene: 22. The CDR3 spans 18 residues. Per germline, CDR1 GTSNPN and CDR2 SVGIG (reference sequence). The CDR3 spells CAWKSKGKAGKADYEQYF. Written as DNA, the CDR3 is TGTGCCTGGAAGTCGAAGGGGAAAGCGGGAAAAGCGGATTACGAGCAGTACTTC.